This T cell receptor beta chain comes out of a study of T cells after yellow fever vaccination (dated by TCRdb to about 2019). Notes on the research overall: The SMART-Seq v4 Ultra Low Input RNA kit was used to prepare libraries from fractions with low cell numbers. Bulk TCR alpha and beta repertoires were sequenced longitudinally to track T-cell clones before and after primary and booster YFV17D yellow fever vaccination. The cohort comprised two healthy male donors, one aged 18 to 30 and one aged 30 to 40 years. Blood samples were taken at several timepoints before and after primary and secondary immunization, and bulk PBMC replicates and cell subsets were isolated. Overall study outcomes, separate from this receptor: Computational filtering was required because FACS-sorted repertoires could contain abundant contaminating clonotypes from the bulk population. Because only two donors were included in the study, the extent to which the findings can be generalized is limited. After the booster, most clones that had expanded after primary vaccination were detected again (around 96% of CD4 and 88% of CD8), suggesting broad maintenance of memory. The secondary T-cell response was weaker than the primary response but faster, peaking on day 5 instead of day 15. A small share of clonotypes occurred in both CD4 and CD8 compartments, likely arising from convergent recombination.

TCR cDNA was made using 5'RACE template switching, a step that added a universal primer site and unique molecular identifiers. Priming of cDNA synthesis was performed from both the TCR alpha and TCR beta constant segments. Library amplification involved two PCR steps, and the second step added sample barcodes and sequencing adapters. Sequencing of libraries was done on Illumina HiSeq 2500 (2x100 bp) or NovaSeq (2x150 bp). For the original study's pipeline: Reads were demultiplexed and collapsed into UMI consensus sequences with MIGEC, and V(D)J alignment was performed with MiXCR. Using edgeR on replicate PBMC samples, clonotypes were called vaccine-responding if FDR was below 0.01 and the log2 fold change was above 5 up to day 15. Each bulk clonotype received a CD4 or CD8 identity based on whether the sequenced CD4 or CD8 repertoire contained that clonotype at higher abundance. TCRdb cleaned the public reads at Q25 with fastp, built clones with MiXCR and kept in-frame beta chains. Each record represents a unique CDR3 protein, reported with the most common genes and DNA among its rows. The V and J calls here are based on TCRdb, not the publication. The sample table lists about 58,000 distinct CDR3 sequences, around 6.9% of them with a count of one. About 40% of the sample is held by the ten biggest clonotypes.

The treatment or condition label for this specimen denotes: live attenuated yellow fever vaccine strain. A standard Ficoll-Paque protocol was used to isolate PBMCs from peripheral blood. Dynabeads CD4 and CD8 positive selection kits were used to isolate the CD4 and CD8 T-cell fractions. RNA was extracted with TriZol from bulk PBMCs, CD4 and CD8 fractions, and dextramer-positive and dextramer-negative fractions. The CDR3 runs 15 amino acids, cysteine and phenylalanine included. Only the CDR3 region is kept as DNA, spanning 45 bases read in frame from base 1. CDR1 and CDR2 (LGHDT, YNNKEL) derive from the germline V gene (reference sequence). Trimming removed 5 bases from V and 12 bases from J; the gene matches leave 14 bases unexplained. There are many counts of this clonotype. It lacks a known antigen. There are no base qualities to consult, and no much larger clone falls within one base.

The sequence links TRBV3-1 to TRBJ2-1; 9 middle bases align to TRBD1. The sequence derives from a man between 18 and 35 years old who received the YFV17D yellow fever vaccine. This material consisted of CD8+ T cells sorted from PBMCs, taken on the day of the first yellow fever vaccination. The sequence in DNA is TGTGCCAGCAGCTCCGGGACAGGGTCTTCGGGGGGGCAGTTCTTC. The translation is CASSSGTGSSGGQFF.